The text below deals with one TCR beta chain. The sample belongs to a study of blood T cell repertoires in COVID-19. Study context: The origin of the acute and convalescent COVID-19 samples was the United States, Italy and Spain.

As handled by the study authors: Amplification of reference gene primers was used by the study to estimate nucleated cell counts. Sequencing used immunoSEQ multiplex PCR; TCRdb keeps in-frame clones, though not all of them. That table is the source of V, J and clone size, and D and trimming were worked out from the DNA. Of approximately 180,000 clones in the sample, 80% to 90% are singletons; the top ten hold around 9.9%. The junction had 8 bases not matched to a gene; V was cut back by 4 bases and J by 6 bases. The CDR3 loop spans 15 amino acids. Germline CDR1 reads ENHRY; CDR2 reads SYGVKD. The sequence was collected from a human donor with active or convalescent COVID-19. The donor label of this sample is uncertain. Input material: peripheral blood. The chain recombines TRBV10-3 with TRBJ2-1, with 8 bases fitting TRBD2. The CDR3 reads CAISVQPGGGNEQFF. CDR3 DNA: TGTGCCATCAGTGTACAGCCGGGAGGGGGCAATGAGCAGTTCTTC.